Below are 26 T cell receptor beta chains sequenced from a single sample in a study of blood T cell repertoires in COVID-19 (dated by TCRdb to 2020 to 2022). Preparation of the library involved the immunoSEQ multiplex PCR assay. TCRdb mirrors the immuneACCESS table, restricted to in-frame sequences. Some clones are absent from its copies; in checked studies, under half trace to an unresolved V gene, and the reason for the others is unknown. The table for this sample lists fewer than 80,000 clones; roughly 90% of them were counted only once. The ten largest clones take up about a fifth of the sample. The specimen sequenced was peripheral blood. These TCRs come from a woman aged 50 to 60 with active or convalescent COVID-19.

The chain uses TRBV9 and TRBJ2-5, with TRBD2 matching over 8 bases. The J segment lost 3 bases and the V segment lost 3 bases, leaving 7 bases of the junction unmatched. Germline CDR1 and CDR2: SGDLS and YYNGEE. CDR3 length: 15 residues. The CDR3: CASSATGLDKETQYF. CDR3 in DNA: TGTGCCAGCAGCGCGACGGGACTAGATAAAGAGACCCAGTACTTC.

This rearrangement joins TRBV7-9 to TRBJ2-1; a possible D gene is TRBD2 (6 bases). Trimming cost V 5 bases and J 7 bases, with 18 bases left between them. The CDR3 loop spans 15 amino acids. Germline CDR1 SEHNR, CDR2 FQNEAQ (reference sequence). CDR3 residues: CASSPPGAVTNEQFF. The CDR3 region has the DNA TGTGCCAGCAGCCCCCCGGGAGCGGTTACTAATGAGCAGTTCTTC.

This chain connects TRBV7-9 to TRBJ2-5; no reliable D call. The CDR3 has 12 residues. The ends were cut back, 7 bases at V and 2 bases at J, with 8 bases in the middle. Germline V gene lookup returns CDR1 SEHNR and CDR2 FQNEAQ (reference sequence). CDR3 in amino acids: CASTDQQETQYF. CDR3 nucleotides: TGTGCCAGCACAGATCAGCAAGAGACCCAGTACTTC.

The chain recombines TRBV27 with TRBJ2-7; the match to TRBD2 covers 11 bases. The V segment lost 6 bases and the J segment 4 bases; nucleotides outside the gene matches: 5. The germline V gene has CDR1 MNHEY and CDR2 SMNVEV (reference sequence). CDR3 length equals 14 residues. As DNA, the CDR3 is TGTGCCAGCAGCCCCGGGACTAGCGGATACGAGCAGTACTTC. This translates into CASSPGTSGYEQYF.

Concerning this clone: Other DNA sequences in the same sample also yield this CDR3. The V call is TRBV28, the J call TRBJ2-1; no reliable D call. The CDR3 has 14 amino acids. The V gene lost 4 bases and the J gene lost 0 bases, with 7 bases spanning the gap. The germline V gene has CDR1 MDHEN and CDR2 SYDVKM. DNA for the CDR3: TGTGCCAGCAGTTCGGGTTCCTCCTACAATGAGCAGTTCTTC. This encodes CASSSGSSYNEQFF.

This CDR3 reads CASSLGTRETQYF. The CDR3 region has the DNA TGTGCCAGCAGTTTGGGGACTAGAGAGACCCAGTACTTC. The chain joins TRBV27 to TRBJ2-5, with 8 bases that match TRBD2. V dropped 3 bases and J dropped 4; count of bases not matched to a gene: 1. In germline, CDR1 is MNHEY, CDR2 SMNVEV (reference sequence). The length of the CDR3 is 13 residues.

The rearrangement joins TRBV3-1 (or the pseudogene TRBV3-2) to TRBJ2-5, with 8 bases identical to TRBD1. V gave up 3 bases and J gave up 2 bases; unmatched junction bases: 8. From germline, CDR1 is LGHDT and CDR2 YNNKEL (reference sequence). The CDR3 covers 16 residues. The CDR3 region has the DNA TGTGCCAGCAGCCACTCATTCCGGACAGGGCAAGAGACCCAGTACTTC. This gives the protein CASSHSFRTGQETQYF.

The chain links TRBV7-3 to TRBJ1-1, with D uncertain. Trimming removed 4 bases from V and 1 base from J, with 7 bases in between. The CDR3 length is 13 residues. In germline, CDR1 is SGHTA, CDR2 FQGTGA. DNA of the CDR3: TGTGCCAGCAGCTCGCAGGAGAACACTGAAGCTTTCTTT. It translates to CASSSQENTEAFF.

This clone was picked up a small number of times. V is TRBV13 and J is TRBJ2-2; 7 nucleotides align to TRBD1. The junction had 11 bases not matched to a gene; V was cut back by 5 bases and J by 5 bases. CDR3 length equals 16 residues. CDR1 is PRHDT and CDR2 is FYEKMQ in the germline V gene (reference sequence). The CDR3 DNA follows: TGTGCCAGCAGCCCGGAACGACAGGGATCAACCGGGGAGCTGTTTTTT. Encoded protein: CASSPERQGSTGELFF.

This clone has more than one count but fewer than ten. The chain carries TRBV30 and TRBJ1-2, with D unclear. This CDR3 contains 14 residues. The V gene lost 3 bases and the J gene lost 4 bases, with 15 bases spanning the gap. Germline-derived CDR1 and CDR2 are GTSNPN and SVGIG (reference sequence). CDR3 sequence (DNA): TGTGCCTGGAGCCTGGACGGGGTGAGCTATGGCTACACCTTC. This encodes CAWSLDGVSYGYTF.

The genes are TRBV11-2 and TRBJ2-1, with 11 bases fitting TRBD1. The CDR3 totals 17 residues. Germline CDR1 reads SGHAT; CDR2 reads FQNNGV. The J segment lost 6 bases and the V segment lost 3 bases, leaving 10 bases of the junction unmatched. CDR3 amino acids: CASSFSAGTGGFNEQFF. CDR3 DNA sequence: TGTGCCAGCAGCTTTTCCGCCGGGACAGGGGGATTCAATGAGCAGTTCTTC.

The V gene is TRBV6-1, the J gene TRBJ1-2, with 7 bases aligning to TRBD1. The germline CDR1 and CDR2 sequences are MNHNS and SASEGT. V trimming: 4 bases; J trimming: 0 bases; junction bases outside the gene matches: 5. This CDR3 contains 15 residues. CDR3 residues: CASSGYRGANYGYTF. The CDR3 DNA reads TGTGCCAGCAGTGGGTACAGGGGAGCTAACTATGGCTACACCTTC.

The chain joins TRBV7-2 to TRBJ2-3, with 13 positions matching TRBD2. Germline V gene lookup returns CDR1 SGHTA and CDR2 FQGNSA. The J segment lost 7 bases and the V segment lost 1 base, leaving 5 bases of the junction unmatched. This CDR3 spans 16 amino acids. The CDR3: CASSLGLAGGTYTQYF. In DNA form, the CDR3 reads TGTGCCAGCAGCTTAGGACTAGCGGGAGGTACTTATACGCAGTATTTT.

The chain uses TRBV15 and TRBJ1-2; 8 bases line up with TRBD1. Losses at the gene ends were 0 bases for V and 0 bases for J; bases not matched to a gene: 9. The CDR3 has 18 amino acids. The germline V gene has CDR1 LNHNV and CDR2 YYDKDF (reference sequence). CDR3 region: CATSREGRDRTANYGYTF. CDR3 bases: TGTGCCACCAGCAGAGAAGGGCGGGACAGGACAGCTAACTATGGCTACACCTTC.

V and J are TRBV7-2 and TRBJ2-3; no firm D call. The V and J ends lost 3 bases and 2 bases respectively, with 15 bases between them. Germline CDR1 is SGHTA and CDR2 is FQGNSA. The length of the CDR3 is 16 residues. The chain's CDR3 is CASSFPRLEITDTQYF. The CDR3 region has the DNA TGTGCCAGCAGCTTCCCCAGACTTGAAATCACAGATACGCAGTATTTT. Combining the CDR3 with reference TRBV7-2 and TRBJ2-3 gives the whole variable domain GAGVSQSPSNKVTEKGKDVELRCDPISGHTALYWYRQSLGQGLEFLIYFQGNSAPDKSGLPSDRFSAERTGGSVSTLTIQRTQQEDSAVYLCASSFPRLEITDTQYFGPGTRLTVL.

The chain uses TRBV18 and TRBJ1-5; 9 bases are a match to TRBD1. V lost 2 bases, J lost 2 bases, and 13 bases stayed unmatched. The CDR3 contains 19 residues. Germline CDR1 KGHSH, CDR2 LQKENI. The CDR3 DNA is TGTGCCAGCTCACCATCTACGACAGGGGGTATTCAGGGCAATCAGCCCCAGCATTTT. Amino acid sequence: CASSPSTTGGIQGNQPQHF.

CDR3 region: CASSLSGSTGELFF. Here the CDR3 DNA reads TGTGCCAGCAGCTTGAGCGGGAGCACCGGGGAGCTGTTTTTT. The chain uses TRBV7-9 and TRBJ2-2; 8 bases line up with TRBD2. This CDR3 contains 14 residues. Germline loops: CDR1 SEHNR, CDR2 FQNEAQ (reference sequence). Trimming removed 3 bases from V and 4 bases from J; junction bases left unmatched: 1.

The CDR3 loop reads CASSLGFAGSDTQYF. The CDR3 DNA sequence: TGTGCCAGCAGCTTAGGCTTCGCGGGTTCAGATACGCAGTATTTT. The genes are TRBV7-2 and TRBJ2-3; possible D gene TRBD2, 5 bases. V was pared by 1 base and J by 4 bases, with 12 bases between. Germline CDR1 SGHTA, CDR2 FQGNSA. The CDR3 is made up of 15 amino acids.

The CDR3, as DNA: TGTGCCTGGAGTGGGGACTCTCCCTATGGCTACACCTTC. This codes for CAWSGDSPYGYTF. J is TRBJ1-2 and V is TRBV30, with a possible D match to TRBD1 (5 bases). The CDR3 is made up of 13 amino acids. V lost 1 base and J lost 4, with 10 bases in between. Germline V CDR1 and CDR2: GTSNPN, SVGIG (reference sequence).

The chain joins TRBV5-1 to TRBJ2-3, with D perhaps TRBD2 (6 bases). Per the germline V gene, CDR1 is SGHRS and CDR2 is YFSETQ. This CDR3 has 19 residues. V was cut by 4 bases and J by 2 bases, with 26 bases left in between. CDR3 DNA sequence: TGCGCCAGCAGCCGAATCTTACCTATAGCGGAGGACTTCACAGATACGCAGTATTTT. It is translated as CASSRILPIAEDFTDTQYF.

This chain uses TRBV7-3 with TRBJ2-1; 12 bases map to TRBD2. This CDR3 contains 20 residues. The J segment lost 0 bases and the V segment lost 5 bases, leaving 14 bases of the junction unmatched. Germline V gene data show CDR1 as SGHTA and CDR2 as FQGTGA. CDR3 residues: CASSADPLAGGFSSYNEQFF. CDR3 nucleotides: TGTGCCAGCAGCGCAGACCCCCTAGCGGGAGGGTTTAGCTCCTACAATGAGCAGTTCTTC.

The CDR3 bases are TGTGCCAGCAGCTTAGTTCTCGGGAGGGTCTACAATGAGCAGTTCTTC. Translation gives CASSLVLGRVYNEQFF. This chain connects TRBV11-2 to TRBJ2-1; 8 nucleotides line up with TRBD2. The CDR3 spans 16 residues. Germline lookup yields CDR1 SGHAT and CDR2 FQNNGV. The J segment lost 3 bases and the V segment lost 1 base, leaving 5 bases of the junction unmatched.

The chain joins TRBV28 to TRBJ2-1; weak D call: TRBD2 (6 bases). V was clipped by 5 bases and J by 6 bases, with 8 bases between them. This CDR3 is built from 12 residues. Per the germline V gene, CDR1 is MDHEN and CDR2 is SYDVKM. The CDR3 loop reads CASSGDFNEQFF. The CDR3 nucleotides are TGTGCCAGCAGTGGGGACTTCAATGAGCAGTTCTTC.

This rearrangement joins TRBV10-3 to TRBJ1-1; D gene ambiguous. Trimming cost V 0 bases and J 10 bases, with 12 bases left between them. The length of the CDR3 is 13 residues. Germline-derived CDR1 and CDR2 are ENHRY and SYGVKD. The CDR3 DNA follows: TGTGCCATCAGTGAGTCCCCACCAGTTCGAGCTTTCTTT. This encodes CAISESPPVRAFF.

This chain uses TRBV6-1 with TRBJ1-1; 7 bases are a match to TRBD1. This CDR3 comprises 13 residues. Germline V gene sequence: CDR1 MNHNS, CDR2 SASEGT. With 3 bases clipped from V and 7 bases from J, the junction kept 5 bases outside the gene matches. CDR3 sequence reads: CASSDPGQSEAFF. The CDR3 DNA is TGTGCCAGCAGTGACCCGGGACAGAGTGAAGCTTTCTTT.

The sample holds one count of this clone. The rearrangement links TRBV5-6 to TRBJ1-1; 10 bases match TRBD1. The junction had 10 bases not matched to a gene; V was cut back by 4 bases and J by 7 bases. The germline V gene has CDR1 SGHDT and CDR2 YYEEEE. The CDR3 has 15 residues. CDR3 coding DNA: TGTGCCAGCAGCCCACGAGGACAGGGGGGGATTGAAGCTTTCTTT. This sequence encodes CASSPRGQGGIEAFF.